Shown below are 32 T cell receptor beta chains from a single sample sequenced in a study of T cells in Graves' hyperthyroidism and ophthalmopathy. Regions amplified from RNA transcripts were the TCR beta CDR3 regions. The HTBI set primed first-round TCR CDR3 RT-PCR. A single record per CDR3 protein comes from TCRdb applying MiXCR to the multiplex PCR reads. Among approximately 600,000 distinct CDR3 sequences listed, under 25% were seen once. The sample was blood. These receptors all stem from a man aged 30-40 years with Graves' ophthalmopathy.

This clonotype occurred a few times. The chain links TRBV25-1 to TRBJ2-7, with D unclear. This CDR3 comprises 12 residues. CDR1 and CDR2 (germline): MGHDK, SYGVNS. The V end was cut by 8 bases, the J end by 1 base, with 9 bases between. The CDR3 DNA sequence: TGTGCCAGCGGGCAGAATTCCTACGAGCAGTACTTC. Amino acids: CASGQNSYEQYF.

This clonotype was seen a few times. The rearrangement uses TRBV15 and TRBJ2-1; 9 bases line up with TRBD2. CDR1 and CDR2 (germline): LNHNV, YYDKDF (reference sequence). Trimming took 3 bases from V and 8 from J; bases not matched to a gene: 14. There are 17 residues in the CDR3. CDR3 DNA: TGTGCCACCAGCAGCCGAATTACTAGCGGGTGGGGGGATGAGCAGTTCTTC. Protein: CATSSRITSGWGDEQFF. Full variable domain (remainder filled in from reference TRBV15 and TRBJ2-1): DAMVIQNPRYQVTQFGKPVTLSCSQTLNHNVMYWYQQKSSQAPKLLFHYYDKDFNNEADTPDNFQSRRPNTSFCFLDIRSPGLGDTAMYLCATSSRITSGWGDEQFFGPGTRLTVL.

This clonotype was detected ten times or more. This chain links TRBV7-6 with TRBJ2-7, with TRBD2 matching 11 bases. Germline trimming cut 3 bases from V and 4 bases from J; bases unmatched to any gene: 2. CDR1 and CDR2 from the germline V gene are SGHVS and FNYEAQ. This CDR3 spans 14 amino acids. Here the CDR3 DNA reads TGTGCCAGCAGCTTTAGCGGGAGGGATTACGAGCAGTACTTC. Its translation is CASSFSGRDYEQYF.

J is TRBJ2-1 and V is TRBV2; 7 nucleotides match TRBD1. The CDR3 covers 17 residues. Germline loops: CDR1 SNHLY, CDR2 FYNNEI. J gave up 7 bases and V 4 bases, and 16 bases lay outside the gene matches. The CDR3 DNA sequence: TGTGCCAGCAGTGGGGGAGCCGGGACAGATGACAAGAATGAGCAGTTCTTC. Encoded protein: CASSGGAGTDDKNEQFF.

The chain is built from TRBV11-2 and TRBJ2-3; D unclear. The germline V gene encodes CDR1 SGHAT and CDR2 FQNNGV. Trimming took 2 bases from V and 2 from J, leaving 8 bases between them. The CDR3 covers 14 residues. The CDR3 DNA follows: TGTGCCAGCAGCTTAAACTCACTCACAGATACGCAGTATTTT. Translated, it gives CASSLNSLTDTQYF.

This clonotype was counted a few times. The DNA for the CDR3 is TGTGCCAGCAGCCGAGGAGTTACTAAAGAGACCCAGTACTTC. Amino acids: CASSRGVTKETQYF. V gene TRBV7-9 combines with J gene TRBJ2-5; the D is unclear. This CDR3 region has 14 residues. V was cut by 5 bases and J by 3 bases, with 13 bases left in between. Germline values: CDR1 SEHNR, CDR2 FQNEAQ (reference sequence). Drawing the rest from reference TRBV7-9 and TRBJ2-5, the complete variable domain is DTGVSQNPRHKITKRGQNVTFRCDPISEHNRLYWYRQTLGQGPEFLTYFQNEAQLEKSRLLSDRFSAERPKGSFSTLEIQRTEQGDSAMYLCASSRGVTKETQYFGPGTRLLVL.

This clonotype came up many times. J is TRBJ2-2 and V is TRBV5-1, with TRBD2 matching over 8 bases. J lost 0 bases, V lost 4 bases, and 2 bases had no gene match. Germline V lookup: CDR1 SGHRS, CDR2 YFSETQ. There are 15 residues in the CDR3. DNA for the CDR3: TGCGCCAGCAGCGACGGGGGGGCGAACACCGGGGAGCTGTTTTTT. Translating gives CASSDGGANTGELFF.

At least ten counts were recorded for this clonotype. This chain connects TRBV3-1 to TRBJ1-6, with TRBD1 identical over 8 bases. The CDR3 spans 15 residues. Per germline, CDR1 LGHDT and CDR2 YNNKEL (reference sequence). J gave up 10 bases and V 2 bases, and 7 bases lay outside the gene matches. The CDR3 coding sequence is TGTGCCAGCAGCCAAACTGGACAGGGACTATCACCCCTCCACTTT. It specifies CASSQTGQGLSPLHF.

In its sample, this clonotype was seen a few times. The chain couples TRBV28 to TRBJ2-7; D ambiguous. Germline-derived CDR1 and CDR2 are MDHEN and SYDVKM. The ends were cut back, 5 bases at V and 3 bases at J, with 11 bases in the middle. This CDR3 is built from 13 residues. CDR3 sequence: CASSTRIGYEQYF. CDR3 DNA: TGTGCCAGCAGTACTCGAATCGGCTACGAGCAGTACTTC. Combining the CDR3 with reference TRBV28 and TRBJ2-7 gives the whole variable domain DVKVTQSSRYLVKRTGEKVFLECVQDMDHENMFWYRQDPGLGLRLIYFSYDVKMKEKGDIPEGYSVSREKKERFSLILESASTNQTSMYLCASSTRIGYEQYFGPGTRLTVT.

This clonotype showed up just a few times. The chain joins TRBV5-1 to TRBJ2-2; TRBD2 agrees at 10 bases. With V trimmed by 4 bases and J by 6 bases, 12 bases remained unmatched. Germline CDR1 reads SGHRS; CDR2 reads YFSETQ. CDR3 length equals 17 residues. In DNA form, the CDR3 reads TGCGCCAGCAGCGTAGGACCTAGCGGGAGAGAAGCCGGGGAGCTGTTTTTT. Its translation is CASSVGPSGREAGELFF.

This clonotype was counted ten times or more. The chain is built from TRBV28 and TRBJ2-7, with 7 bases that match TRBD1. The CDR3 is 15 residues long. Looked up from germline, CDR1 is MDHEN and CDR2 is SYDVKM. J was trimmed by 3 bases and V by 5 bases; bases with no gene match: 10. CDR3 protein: CASSPTGVSLYEQYF. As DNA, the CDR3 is TGTGCCAGCAGTCCCACAGGGGTTAGTCTCTACGAGCAGTACTTC.

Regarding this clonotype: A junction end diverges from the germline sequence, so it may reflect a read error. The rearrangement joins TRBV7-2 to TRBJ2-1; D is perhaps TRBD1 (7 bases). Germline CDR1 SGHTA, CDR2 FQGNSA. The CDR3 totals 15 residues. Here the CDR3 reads CASSLARGLVDEQFF. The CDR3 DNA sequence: TGTGCCAGCAGCCTAGCGAGGGGGCTGGTGGATGAGCAGTTCTTC.

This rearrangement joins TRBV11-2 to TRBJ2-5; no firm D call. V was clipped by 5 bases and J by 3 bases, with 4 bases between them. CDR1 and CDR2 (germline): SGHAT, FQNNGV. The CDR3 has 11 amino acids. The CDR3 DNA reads TGTGCCAGCAGCGCTAAAGAGACCCAGTACTTC. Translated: CASSAKETQYF. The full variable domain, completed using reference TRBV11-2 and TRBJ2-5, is EAGVAQSPRYKIIEKRQSVAFWCNPISGHATLYWYQQILGQGPKLLIQFQNNGVVDDSQLPKDRFSAERLKGVDSTLKIQPAKLEDSAVYLCASSAKETQYFGPGTRLLVL.

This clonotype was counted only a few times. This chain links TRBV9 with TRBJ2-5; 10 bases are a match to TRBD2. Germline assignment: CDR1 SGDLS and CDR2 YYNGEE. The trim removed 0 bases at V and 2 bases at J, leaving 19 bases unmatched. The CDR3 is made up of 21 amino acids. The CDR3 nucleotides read TGTGCCAGCAGCGTAGACGGGATTGGGGTGATAGCGGGAGGAAGGCAAGAGACCCAGTACTTC. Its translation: CASSVDGIGVIAGGRQETQYF.

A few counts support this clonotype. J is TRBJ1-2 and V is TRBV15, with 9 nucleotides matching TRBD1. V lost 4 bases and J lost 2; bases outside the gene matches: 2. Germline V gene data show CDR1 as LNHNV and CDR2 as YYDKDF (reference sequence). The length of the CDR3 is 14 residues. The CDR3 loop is CATSTDRGNYGYTF. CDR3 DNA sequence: TGTGCCACCAGCACCGACAGGGGGAACTATGGCTACACCTTC.

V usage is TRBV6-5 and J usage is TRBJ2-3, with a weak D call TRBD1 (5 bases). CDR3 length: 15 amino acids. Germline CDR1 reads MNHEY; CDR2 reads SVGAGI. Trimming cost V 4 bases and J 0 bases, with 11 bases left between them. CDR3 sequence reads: CASSFGAYSTDTQYF. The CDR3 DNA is TGTGCCAGCAGTTTTGGGGCCTATAGCACAGATACGCAGTATTTT.

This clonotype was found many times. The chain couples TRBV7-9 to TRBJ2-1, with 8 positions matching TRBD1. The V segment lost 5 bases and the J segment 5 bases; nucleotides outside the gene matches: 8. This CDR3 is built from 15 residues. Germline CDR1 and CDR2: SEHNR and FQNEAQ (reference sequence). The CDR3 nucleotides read TGTGCCAGCAGCCCCTGGACAGGGACGAACAATGAGCAGTTCTTC. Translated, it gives CASSPWTGTNNEQFF. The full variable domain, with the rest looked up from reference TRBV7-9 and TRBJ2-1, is DTGVSQNPRHKITKRGQNVTFRCDPISEHNRLYWYRQTLGQGPEFLTYFQNEAQLEKSRLLSDRFSAERPKGSFSTLEIQRTEQGDSAMYLCASSPWTGTNNEQFFGPGTRLTVL.

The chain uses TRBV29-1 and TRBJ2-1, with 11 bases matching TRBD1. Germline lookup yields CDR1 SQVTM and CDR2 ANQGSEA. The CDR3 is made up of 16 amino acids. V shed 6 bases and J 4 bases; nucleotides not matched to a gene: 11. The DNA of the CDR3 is TGCAGCGTCGCGGGACAGGGGGGACTAACGTACAATGAGCAGTTCTTC. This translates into CSVAGQGGLTYNEQFF.

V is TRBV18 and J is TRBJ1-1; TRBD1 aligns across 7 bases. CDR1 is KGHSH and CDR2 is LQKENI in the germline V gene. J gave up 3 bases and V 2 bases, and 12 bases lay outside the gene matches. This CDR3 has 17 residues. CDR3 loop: CASSPASFKGADTEAFF. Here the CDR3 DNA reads TGTGCCAGCTCACCAGCCTCCTTTAAGGGGGCAGACACTGAAGCTTTCTTT.

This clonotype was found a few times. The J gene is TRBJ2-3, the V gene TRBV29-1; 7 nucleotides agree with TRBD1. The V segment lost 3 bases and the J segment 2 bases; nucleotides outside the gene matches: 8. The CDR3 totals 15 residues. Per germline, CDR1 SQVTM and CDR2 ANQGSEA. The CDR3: CSVDGRTGTTDTQYF. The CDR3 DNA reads TGCAGCGTTGATGGAAGGACAGGAACCACAGATACGCAGTATTTT.

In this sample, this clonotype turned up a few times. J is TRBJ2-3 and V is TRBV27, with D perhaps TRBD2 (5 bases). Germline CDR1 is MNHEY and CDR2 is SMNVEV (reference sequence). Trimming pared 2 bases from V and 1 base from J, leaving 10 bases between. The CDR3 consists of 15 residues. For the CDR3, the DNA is TGTGCCAGCAGTTTAAAGCGGTCACGCACAGATACGCAGTATTTT. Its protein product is CASSLKRSRTDTQYF.

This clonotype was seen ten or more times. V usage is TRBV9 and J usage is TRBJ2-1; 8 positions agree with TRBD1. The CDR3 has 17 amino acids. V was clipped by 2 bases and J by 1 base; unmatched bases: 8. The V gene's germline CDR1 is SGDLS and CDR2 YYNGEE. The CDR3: CASSVTSRTGSYNEQFF. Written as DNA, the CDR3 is TGTGCCAGCAGCGTCACCTCTAGGACAGGGTCCTACAATGAGCAGTTCTTC.

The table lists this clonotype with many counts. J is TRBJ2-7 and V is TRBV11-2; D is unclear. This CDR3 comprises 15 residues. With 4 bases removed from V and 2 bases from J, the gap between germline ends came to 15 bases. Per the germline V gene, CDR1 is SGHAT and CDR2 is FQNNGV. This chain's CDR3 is CASSSLGAPTYEQYF. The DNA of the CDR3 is TGTGCCAGCAGCTCCCTGGGCGCCCCAACCTACGAGCAGTACTTC.

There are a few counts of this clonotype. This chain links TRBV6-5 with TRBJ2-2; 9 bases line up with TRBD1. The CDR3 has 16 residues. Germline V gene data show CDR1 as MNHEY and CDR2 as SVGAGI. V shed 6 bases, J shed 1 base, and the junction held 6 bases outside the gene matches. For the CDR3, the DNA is TGTGCCAGCAGGAAGACAGGGGGAAGGAACACCGGGGAGCTGTTTTTT. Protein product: CASRKTGGRNTGELFF.

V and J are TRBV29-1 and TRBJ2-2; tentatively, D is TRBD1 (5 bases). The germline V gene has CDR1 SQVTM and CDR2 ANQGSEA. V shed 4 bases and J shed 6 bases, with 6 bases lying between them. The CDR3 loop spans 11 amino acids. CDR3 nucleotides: TGCAGCGTTGCAGGGTCCGGGGAGCTGTTTTTT. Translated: CSVAGSGELFF.

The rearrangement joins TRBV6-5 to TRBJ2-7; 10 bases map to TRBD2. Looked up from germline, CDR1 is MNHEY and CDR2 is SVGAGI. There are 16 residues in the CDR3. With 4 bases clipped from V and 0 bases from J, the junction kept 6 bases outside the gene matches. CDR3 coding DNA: TGTGCCAGCAGTTGGACTAGCGGAGCGAGCTCCTACGAGCAGTACTTC. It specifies CASSWTSGASSYEQYF.

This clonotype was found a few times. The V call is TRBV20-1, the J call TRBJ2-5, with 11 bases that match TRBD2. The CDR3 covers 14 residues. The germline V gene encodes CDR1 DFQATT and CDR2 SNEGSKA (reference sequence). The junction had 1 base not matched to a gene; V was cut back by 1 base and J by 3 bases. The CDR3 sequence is CSARVAGGEETQYF. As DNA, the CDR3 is TGCAGTGCTAGAGTAGCGGGAGGGGAAGAGACCCAGTACTTC.

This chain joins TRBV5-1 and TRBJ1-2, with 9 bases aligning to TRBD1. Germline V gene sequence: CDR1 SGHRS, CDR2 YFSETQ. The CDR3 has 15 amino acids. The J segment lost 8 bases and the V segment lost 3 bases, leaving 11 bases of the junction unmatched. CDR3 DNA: TGCGCCAGCAGCTCCACAACTGGGACAGGGAGCGGCTACACCTTC. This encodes CASSSTTGTGSGYTF. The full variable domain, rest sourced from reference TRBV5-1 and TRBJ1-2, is KAGVTQTPRYLIKTRGQQVTLSCSPISGHRSVSWYQQTPGQGLQFLFEYFSETQRNKGNFPGRFSGRQFSNSRSEMNVSTLELGDSALYLCASSSTTGTGSGYTFGSGTRLTVV.

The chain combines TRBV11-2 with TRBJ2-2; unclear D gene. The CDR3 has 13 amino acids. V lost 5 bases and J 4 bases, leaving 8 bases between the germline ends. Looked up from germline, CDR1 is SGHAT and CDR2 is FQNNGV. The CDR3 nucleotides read TGTGCCAGCAGCATCATGGGCACCGGGGAGCTGTTTTTT. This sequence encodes CASSIMGTGELFF.

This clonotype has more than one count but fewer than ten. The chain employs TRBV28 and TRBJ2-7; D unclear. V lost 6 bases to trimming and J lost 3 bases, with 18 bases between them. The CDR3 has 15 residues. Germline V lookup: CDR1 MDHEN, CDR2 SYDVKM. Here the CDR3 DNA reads TGTGCCAGCAGCCCGACCGAATACTACTACTACGAGCAGTACTTC. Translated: CASSPTEYYYYEQYF.

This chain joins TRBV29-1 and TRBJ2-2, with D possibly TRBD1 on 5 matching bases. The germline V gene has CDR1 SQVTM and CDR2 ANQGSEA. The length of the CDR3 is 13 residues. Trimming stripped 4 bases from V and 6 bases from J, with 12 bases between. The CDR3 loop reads CSVVSRDAGELFF. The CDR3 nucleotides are TGCAGCGTTGTGTCCAGGGATGCCGGGGAGCTGTTTTTT.

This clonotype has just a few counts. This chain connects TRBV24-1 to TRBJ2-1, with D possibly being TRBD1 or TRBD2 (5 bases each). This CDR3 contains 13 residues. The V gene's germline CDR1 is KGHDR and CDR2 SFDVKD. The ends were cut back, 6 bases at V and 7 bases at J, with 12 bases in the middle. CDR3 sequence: CATSRGAGNEQFF. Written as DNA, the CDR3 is TGTGCCACCAGTAGAGGGGCAGGGAATGAGCAGTTCTTC.